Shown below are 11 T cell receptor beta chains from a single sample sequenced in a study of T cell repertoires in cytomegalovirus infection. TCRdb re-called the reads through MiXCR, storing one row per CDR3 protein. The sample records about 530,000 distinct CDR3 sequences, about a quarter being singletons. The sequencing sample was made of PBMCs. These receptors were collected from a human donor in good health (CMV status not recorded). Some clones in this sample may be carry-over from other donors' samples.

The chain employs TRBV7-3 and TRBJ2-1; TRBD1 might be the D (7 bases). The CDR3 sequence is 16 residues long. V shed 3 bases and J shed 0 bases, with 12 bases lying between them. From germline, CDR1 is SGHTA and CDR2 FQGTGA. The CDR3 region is CASSFGGGSSYNEQFF. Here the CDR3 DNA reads TGTGCCAGCAGCTTCGGAGGGGGCAGCTCCTACAATGAGCAGTTCTTC.

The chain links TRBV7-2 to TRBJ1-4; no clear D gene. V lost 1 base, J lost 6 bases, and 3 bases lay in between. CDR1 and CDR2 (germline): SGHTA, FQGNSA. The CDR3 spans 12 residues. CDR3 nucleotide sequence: TGTGCCAGCAGCTTAGATTATGAAAAACTGTTTTTT. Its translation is CASSLDYEKLFF.

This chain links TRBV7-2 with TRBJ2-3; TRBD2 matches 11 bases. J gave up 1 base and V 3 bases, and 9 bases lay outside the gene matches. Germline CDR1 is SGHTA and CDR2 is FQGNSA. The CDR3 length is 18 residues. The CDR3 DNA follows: TGTGCCAGCAGCTTCGACGCCCCGGGACTAGCGGGCACAGATACGCAGTATTTT. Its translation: CASSFDAPGLAGTDTQYF.

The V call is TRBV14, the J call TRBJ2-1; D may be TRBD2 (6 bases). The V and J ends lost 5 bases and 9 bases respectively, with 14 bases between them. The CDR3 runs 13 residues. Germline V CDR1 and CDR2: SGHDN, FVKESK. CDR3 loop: CASSEGLRSEQFF. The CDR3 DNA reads TGTGCCAGCAGCGAGGGACTTCGGAGTGAGCAGTTCTTC.

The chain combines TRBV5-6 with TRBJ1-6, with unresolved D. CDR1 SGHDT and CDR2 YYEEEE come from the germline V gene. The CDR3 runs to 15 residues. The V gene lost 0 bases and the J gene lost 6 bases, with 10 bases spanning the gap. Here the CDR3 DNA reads TGTGCCAGCAGCTTGGGACCGAGCTCTAATTCACCCCTCCACTTT. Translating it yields CASSLGPSSNSPLHF.

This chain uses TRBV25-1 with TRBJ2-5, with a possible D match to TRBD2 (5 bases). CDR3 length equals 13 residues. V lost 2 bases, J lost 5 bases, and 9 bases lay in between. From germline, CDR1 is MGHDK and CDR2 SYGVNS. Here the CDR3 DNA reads TGTGCCAGCAGTGAAACTAGGGTGGAGACCCAGTACTTC. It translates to CASSETRVETQYF.

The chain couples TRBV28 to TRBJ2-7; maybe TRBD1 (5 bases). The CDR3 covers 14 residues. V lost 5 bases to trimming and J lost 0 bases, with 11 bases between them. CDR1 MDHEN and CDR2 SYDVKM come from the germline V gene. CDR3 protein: CASSDSAHSYEQYF. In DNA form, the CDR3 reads TGTGCCAGCAGTGACAGTGCCCACTCCTACGAGCAGTACTTC. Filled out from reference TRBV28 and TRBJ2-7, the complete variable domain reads DVKVTQSSRYLVKRTGEKVFLECVQDMDHENMFWYRQDPGLGLRLIYFSYDVKMKEKGDIPEGYSVSREKKERFSLILESASTNQTSMYLCASSDSAHSYEQYFGPGTRLTVT.

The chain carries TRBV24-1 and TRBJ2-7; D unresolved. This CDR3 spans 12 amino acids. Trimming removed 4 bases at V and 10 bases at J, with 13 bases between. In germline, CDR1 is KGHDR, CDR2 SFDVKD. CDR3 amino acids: CATSDGRRDQYF. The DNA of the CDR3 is TGTGCCACCAGTGACGGGCGAAGAGATCAGTACTTC.

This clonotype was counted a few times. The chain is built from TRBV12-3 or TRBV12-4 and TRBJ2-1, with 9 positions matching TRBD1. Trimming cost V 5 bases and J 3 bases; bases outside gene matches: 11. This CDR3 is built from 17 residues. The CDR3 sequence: CASSHAIRDRVYNEQFF. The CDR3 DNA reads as TGTGCCAGCAGTCACGCAATCCGGGACAGGGTCTACAATGAGCAGTTCTTC.

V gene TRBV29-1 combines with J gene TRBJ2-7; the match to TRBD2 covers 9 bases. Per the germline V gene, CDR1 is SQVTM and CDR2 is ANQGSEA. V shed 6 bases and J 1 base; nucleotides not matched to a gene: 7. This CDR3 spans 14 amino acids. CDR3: CSVALAGDSYEQYF. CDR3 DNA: TGCAGCGTGGCATTAGCGGGAGATTCCTACGAGCAGTACTTC.

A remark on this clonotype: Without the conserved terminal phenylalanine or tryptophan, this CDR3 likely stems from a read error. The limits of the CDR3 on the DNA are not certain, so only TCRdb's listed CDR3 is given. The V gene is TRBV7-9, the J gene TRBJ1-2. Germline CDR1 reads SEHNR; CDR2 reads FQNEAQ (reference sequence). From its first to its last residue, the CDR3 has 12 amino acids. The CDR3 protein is CASSPVPGLSRV.